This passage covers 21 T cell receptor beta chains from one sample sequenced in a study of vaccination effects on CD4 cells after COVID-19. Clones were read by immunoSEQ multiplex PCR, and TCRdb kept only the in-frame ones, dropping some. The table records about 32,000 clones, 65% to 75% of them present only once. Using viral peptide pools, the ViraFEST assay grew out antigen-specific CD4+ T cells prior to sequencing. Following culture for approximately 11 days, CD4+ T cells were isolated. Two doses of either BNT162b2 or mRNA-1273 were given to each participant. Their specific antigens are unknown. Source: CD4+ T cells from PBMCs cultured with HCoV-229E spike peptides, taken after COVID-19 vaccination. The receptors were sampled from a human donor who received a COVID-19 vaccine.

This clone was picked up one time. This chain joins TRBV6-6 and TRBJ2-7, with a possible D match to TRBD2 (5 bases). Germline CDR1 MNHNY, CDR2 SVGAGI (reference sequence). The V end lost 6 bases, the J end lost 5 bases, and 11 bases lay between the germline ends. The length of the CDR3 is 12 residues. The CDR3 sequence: CASSSVEDEQYF. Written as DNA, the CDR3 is TGTGCCAGCAGCTCTGTGGAGGACGAGCAGTACTTC.

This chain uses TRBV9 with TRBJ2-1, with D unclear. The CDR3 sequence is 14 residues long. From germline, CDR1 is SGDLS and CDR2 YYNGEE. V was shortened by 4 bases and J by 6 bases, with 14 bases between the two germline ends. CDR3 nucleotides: TGTGCCAGCAGCCCGAGTGGTATAGTCAATGAGCAGTTCTTC. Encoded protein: CASSPSGIVNEQFF.

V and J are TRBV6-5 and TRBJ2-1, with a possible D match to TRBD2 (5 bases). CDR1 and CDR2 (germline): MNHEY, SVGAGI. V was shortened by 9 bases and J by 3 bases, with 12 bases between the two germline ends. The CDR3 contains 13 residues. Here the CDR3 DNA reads TGTGCCAGTTCCGCACTAGTCTACAATGAGCAGTTCTTC. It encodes CASSALVYNEQFF.

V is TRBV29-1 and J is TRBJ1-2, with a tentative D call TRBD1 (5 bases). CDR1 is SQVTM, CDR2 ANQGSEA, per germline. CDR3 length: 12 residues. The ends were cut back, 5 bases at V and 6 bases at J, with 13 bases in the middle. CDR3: CSVTDSGHGYTF. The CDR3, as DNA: TGCAGCGTTACAGACAGTGGCCATGGCTACACCTTC.

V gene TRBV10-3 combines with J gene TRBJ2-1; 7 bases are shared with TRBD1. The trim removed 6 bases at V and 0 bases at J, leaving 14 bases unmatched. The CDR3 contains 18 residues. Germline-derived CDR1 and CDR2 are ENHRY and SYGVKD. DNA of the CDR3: TGTGCCATCAGGACGGACAGGACCCGTACTAACTCCTACAATGAGCAGTTCTTC. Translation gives CAIRTDRTRTNSYNEQFF.

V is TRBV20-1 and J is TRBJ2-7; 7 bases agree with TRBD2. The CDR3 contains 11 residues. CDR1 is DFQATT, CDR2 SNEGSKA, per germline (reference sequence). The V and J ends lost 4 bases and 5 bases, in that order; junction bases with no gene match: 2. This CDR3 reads CSATSGHEQYF. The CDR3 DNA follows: TGCAGTGCTACTAGCGGCCACGAGCAGTACTTC.

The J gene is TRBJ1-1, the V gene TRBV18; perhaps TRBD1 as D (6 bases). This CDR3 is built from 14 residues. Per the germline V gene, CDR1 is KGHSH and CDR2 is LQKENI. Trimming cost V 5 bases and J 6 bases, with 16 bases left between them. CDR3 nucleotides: TGTGCCAGCTCAGGCGACAGGATATTCGCTGAAGCTTTCTTT. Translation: CASSGDRIFAEAFF.

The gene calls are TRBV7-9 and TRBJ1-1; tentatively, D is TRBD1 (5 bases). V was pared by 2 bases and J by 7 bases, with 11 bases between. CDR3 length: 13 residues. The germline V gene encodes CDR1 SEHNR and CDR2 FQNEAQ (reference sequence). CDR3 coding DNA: TGTGCCAGCAGCTTACAGGGACCGCTTGAAGCTTTCTTT. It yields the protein CASSLQGPLEAFF.

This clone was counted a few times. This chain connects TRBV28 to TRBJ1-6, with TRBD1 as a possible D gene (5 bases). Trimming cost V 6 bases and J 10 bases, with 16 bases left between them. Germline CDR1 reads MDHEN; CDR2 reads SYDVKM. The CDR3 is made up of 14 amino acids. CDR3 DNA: TGTGCCAGCAGAAACACAGGATTGGGATCACCCCTCCACTTT. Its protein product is CASRNTGLGSPLHF.

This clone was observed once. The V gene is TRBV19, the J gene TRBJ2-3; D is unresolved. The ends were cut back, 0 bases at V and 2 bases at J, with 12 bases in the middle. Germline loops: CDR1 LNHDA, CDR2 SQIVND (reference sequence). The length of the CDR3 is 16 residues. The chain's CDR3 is CASSIDLGITTDTQYF. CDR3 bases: TGTGCCAGTAGTATAGATCTTGGGATTACCACAGATACGCAGTATTTT.

DNA for the CDR3: TGTGCCAGCAGGATCGGGGGGACGAAGGGGGATACGCAGTATTTT. This gives the protein CASRIGGTKGDTQYF. This chain connects TRBV2 to TRBJ2-3; TRBD2 matches 7 bases. The V segment lost 6 bases and the J segment 6 bases; nucleotides outside the gene matches: 12. The V gene's germline CDR1 is SNHLY and CDR2 FYNNEI. The CDR3 consists of 15 residues.

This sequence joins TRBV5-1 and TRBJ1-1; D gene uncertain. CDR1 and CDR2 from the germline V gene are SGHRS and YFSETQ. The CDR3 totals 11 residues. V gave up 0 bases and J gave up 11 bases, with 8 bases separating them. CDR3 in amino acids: CASSLDGVAFF. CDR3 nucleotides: TGCGCCAGCAGCTTGGATGGGGTCGCTTTCTTT.

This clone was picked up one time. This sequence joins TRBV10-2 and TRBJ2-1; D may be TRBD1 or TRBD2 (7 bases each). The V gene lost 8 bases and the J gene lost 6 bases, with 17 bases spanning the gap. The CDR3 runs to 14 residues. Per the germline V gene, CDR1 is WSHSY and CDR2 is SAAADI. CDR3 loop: CASRRGGDSNEQFF. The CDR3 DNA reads TGCGCCAGCCGGCGGGGAGGGGACAGCAATGAGCAGTTCTTC.

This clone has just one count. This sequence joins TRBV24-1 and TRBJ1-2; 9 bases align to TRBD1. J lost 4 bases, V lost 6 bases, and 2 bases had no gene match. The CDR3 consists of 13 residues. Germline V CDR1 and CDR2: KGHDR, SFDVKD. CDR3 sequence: CATSLTGGYGYTF. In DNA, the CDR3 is TGTGCCACCAGTCTGACAGGGGGCTATGGCTACACCTTC.

The CDR3 bases are TGCAGTGCTGTCACAGGGGTTGAAGCTTTCTTT. Protein sequence: CSAVTGVEAFF. The J gene is TRBJ1-1, the V gene TRBV20-1, with 7 bases matching TRBD1. In germline, CDR1 is DFQATT, CDR2 SNEGSKA (reference sequence). This CDR3 is built from 11 residues. V was clipped by 5 bases and J by 7 bases; unmatched bases: 4.

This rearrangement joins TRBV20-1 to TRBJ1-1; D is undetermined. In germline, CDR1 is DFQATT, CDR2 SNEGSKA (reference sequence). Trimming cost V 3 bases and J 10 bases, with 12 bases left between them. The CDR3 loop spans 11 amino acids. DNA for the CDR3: TGCAGTGCTAGCGACGGGGTTCGAGCTTTCTTT. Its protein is CSASDGVRAFF.

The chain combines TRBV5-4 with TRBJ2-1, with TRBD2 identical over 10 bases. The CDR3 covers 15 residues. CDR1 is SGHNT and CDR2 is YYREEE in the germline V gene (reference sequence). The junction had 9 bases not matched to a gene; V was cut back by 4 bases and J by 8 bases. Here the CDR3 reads CASSPGSSGSDEQFF. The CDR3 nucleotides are TGTGCCAGCAGCCCCGGGTCTAGCGGGAGCGATGAGCAGTTCTTC.

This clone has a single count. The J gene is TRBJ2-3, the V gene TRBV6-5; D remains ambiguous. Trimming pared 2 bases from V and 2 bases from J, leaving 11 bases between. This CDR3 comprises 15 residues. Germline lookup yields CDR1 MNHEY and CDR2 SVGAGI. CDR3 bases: TGTGCCAGCAGTTACGGAAACCGCCTCACAGATACGCAGTATTTT. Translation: CASSYGNRLTDTQYF.

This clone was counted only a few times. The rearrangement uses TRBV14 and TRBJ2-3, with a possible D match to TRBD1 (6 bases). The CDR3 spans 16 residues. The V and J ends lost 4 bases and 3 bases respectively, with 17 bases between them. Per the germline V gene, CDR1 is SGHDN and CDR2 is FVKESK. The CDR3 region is CASSRQGKIRTDTQYF. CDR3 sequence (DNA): TGTGCCAGCAGCCGGCAGGGGAAAATAAGGACAGATACGCAGTATTTT.

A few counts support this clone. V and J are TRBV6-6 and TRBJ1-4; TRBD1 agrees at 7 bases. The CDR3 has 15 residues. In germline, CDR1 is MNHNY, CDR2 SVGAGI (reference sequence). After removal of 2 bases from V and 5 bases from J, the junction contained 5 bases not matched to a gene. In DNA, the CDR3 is TGTGCCAGCAGTTACCGGGACAGCAGGAATGAAAAACTGTTTTTT. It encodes CASSYRDSRNEKLFF.

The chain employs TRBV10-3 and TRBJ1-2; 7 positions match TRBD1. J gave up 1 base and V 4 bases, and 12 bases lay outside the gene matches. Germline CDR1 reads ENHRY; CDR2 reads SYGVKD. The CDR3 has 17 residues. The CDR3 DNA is TGTGCCATCAGTGTTGGAGAGGGGGCACGAGTTAACTATGGCTACACCTTC. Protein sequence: CAISVGEGARVNYGYTF.